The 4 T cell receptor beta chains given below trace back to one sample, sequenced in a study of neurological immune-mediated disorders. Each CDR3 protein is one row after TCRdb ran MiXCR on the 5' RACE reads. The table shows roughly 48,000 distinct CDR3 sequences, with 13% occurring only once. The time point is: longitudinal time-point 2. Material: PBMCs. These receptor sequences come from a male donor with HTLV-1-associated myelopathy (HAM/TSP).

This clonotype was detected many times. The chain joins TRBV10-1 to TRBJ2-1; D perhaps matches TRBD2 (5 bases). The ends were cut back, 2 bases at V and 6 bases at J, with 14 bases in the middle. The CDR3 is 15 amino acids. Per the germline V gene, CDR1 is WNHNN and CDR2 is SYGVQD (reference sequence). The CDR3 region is CASSETPDSGNEQFF. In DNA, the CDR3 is TGCGCCAGCAGTGAGACTCCGGACTCGGGCAATGAGCAGTTCTTC.

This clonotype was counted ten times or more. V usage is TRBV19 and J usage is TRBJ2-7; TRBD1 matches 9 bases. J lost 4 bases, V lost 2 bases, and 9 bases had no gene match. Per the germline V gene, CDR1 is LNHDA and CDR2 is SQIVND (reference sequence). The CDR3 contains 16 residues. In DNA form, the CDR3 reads TGTGCCAGTAGTATAATCGTTGGACAGGGGTTATACGAGCAGTACTTC. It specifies CASSIIVGQGLYEQYF.

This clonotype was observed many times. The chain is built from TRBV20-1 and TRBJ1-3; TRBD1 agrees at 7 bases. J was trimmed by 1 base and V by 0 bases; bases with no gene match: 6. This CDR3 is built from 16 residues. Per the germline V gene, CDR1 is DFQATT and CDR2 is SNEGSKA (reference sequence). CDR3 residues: CSAREDRRMSGNTIYF. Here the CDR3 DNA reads TGCAGTGCTAGAGAGGACAGGAGGATGTCTGGAAACACCATATATTTT.

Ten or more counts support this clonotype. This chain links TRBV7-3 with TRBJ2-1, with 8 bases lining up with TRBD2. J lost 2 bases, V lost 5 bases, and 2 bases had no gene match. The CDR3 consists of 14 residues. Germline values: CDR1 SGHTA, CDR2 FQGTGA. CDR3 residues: CASSRGGTYNEQFF. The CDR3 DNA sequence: TGTGCCAGCAGCCGGGGGGGGACCTACAATGAGCAGTTCTTC. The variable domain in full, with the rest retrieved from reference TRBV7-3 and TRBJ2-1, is GAGVSQTPSNKVTEKGKYVELRCDPISGHTALYWYRQSLGQGPEFLIYFQGTGAADDSGLPNDRFFAVRPEGSVSTLKIQRTERGDSAVYLCASSRGGTYNEQFFGPGTRLTVL.